One sample yielded the 5 T cell receptor beta chains listed below, sequenced in a study of T cell repertoires in cytomegalovirus infection. Antigens of these TCRs are unknown. TCRdb passed the reads through MiXCR, listing each CDR3 protein once. The repertoire holds about 700,000 distinct CDR3 sequences, with around 31% as singletons. This sample comprised cultured PBMCs, obtained from culture after CMV antigen stimulation. The receptors shown here come from a human donor in good health (CMV status not recorded). Some clones in this sample may be carry-over from other donors' samples.

This rearrangement joins TRBV7-9 to TRBJ2-1; 8 nucleotides line up with TRBD2. CDR1 SEHNR and CDR2 FQNEAQ come from the germline V gene (reference sequence). CDR3 length equals 12 residues. V was clipped by 5 bases and J by 13 bases; unmatched bases: 7. CDR3 region: CASSHGTRIQFF. The CDR3 nucleotides are TGTGCCAGCAGCCACGGGACTAGGATACAGTTCTTC. Complete variable domain (other parts from reference TRBV7-9 and TRBJ2-1): DTGVSQNPRHKITKRGQNVTFRCDPISEHNRLYWYRQTLGQGPEFLTYFQNEAQLEKSRLLSDRFSAERPKGSFSTLEIQRTEQGDSAMYLCASSHGTRIQFFGPGTRLTVL.

The rearrangement uses TRBV15 and TRBJ1-2; D gene unclear. V gave up 0 bases and J gave up 8 bases, with 16 bases separating them. Looked up from germline, CDR1 is LNHNV and CDR2 is YYDKDF (reference sequence). CDR3 size: 15 residues. This chain's CDR3 is CATSRDGREGSGYTF. DNA for the CDR3: TGTGCCACCAGCAGAGATGGTAGGGAAGGAAGCGGCTACACCTTC.

This clonotype occurred a few times. CDR3 coding DNA: TGTGCCAGCAGTTACTGGGCCCTCAATGAGCAGTTCTTC. Amino acids: CASSYWALNEQFF. The V and J genes are TRBV6-2 or TRBV6-3 and TRBJ2-1, with D unclear. Germline V gives CDR1 MNHEY, CDR2 SVGEGT. V was clipped by 1 base and J by 6 bases, with 7 bases between them. The CDR3 spans 13 residues.

The genes are TRBV11-2 and TRBJ2-3; the D is unclear. The CDR3 totals 16 residues. The V end was cut by 2 bases, the J end by 5 bases, with 17 bases between. The germline CDR1 and CDR2 sequences are SGHAT and FQNNGV. The DNA for the CDR3 is TGTGCCAGCAGCTTATCCCTTGCCCCCCCCGGAGATACGCAGTATTTT. Amino acids: CASSLSLAPPGDTQYF.

This clonotype was observed many times. This chain links TRBV7-2 with TRBJ2-7, with 14 bases aligning to TRBD2. V dropped 3 bases and J dropped 2; count of bases not matched to a gene: 9. The CDR3 sequence is 18 residues long. Germline V gives CDR1 SGHTA, CDR2 FQGNSA. The CDR3 DNA sequence: TGTGCCAGCAGCTTCTTGCCGGGACTAGCGGGAGTTACCTACGAGCAGTACTTC. This gives the protein CASSFLPGLAGVTYEQYF.